The 8 T cell receptor beta chains presented below share a single source sample, sequenced in a study of blood T cell repertoires in COVID-19. The method was immunoSEQ multiplex PCR; TCRdb's version includes in-frame clones alone and lacks a portion of them. The sample contains around 200,000 clones, 83% of which appear only once. What was sequenced was peripheral blood. Receptor source: a woman aged 25 to 39 with COVID-19, enrolled during active disease.

This CDR3 is CARSFLAGGPYEQYF. CDR3 coding DNA: TGTGCCAGAAGCTTCTTAGCGGGAGGGCCCTACGAGCAGTACTTC. The chain joins TRBV5-3 to TRBJ2-7; 11 bases line up with TRBD2. TRBV5-3 is classed as an ORF, of uncertain function. This CDR3 comprises 15 residues. After removal of 2 bases from V and 2 bases from J, the junction contained 3 bases not matched to a gene.

This CDR3 reads CASSIQIRGLGEQYF. As DNA, the CDR3 is TGTGCCAGTAGTATACAGATCAGGGGGTTGGGCGAGCAGTACTTC. The V gene is TRBV19, the J gene TRBJ2-7; TRBD1 matches 7 bases. The CDR3 runs to 15 residues. The germline CDR1 and CDR2 sequences are LNHDA and SQIVND (reference sequence). The trim removed 2 bases at V and 6 bases at J, leaving 10 bases unmatched.

The rearrangement links TRBV3-1 (or the pseudogene TRBV3-2) to TRBJ2-3; D is possibly TRBD2 (6 bases). Germline V gives CDR1 LGHDT, CDR2 YNNKEL (reference sequence). CDR3 length: 15 amino acids. V was pared by 1 base and J by 1 base, with 9 bases between. CDR3 sequence (DNA): TGTGCCAGCAGCCAAGGGGCTAGCGGCACAGATACGCAGTATTTT. Residues: CASSQGASGTDTQYF.

This clone was detected a few times. The rearrangement links TRBV28 to TRBJ1-3; possible D gene TRBD1, 5 bases. Germline lookup yields CDR1 MDHEN and CDR2 SYDVKM. There are 14 residues in the CDR3. The V gene lost 6 bases and the J gene lost 4 bases, with 13 bases spanning the gap. CDR3 nucleotides: TGTGCCAGCAGCTTGGGAGGGACCGGAAACACCATATATTTT. This sequence encodes CASSLGGTGNTIYF. The variable domain in full, completed from reference TRBV28 and TRBJ1-3, reads DVKVTQSSRYLVKRTGEKVFLECVQDMDHENMFWYRQDPGLGLRLIYFSYDVKMKEKGDIPEGYSVSREKKERFSLILESASTNQTSMYLCASSLGGTGNTIYFGEGSWLTVV.

This chain uses TRBV7-2 with TRBJ2-1; TRBD2 matches at 12 bases. Germline V lookup: CDR1 SGHTA, CDR2 FQGNSA. V lost 6 bases, J lost 10 bases, and 4 bases stayed unmatched. The CDR3 loop spans 13 amino acids. CDR3 coding DNA: TGTGCCAGCAGGCTAGCGGGAGGGCAAGAGCAGTTCTTC. Residues: CASRLAGGQEQFF.

This chain links TRBV10-3 with TRBJ1-1; 9 nucleotides line up with TRBD1. Per germline, CDR1 ENHRY and CDR2 SYGVKD. The CDR3 has 14 residues. Germline trimming cut 4 bases from V and 6 bases from J; bases unmatched to any gene: 6. The chain's CDR3 is CAISATGGLAEAFF. For the CDR3, the DNA is TGTGCCATCAGTGCCACAGGGGGCCTTGCTGAAGCTTTCTTT.

The V and J genes are TRBV29-1 and TRBJ2-3, with 9 bases identical to TRBD2. J was trimmed by 2 bases and V by 3 bases; bases with no gene match: 9. Germline loops: CDR1 SQVTM, CDR2 ANQGSEA. This CDR3 is built from 16 residues. The CDR3 DNA is TGCAGCGTTGAGCTAGCGGGGACGATAATCACAGATACGCAGTATTTT. Translated: CSVELAGTIITDTQYF.

The gene calls are TRBV3-1 (or the pseudogene TRBV3-2) and TRBJ2-1, with D perhaps matching TRBD2 (6 bases). The CDR3 loop spans 14 amino acids. Germline V gene lookup returns CDR1 LGHDT and CDR2 YNNKEL (reference sequence). The V end lost 6 bases, the J end lost 13 bases, and 22 bases lay between the germline ends. The CDR3 DNA reads as TGTGCCAGCAGTCTCATCGGTTCAGGGAGGCTACAGTTCTTC. Translation gives CASSLIGSGRLQFF.